The present T cell receptor beta chain was sequenced within a study of blood T cells in healthy people across ages. Findings of the study overall: Any conclusive comparison of naive versus antigen-experienced cells was prevented by using unsorted PBMCs.

In germline, CDR1 is MNHEY, CDR2 SVGEGT. The CDR3 length is 13 residues. The ends were cut back, 6 bases at V and 2 bases at J, with 11 bases in the middle. The second PCR ran roughly 6 to 11 cycles with a sample-barcoded 5' primer and J-beta primers. From the 5' RACE reads, TCRdb called clonotypes with MiXCR, one entry per CDR3 protein. The sample holds hundreds of thousands of distinct CDR3 sequences, around 52% seen once. Points on this clonotype: Its antigen is as yet unknown.

Extraction of total RNA produced a minimum of 6 micrograms from each sample. The receptor was derived from a woman of 80 years or more in good health. This chain joins TRBV6-2 or TRBV6-3 and TRBJ2-7, with D maybe TRBD1 (6 bases). The sequenced sample was blood. The CDR3 DNA sequence: TGTGCCAGCAGCGGGACACGGACCTACGAGCAGTACTTC. Its protein product is CASSGTRTYEQYF.